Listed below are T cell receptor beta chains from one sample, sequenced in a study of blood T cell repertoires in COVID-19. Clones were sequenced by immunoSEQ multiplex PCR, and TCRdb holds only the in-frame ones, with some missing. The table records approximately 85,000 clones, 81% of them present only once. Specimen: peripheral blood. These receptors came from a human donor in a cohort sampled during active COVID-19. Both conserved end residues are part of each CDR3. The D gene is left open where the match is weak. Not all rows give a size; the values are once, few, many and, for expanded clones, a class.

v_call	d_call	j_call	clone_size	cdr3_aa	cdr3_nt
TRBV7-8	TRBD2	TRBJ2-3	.	CASSPRRLGGRDTQYF	TGTGCCAGCAGCCCCCGTCGACTGGGAGGGAGAGATACGCAGTATTTT
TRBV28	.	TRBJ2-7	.	CASSLLAGDYEQYF	TGTGCCAGCAGTTTATTGGCAGGGGATTACGAGCAGTACTTC
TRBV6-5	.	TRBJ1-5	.	CASSVITGMGQPQHF	TGTGCCAGCAGCGTTATTACAGGGATGGGGCAGCCCCAGCATTTT
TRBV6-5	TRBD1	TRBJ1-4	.	CASINQGARNEKLFF	TGTGCCAGCATTAATCAGGGGGCCCGAAATGAAAAACTGTTTTTT
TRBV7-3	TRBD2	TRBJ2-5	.	CASSLGRGQETQYF	TGTGCCAGCAGCTTGGGGCGGGGGCAAGAGACCCAGTACTTC
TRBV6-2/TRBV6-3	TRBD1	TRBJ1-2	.	CASSPLGRGQYGYTF	TGTGCCAGCAGTCCCTTGGGCAGGGGGCAATATGGCTACACCTTC
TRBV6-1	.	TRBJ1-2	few	CASSEVQGRGNYGYTF	TGTGCCAGCAGTGAAGTTCAAGGTCGCGGAAACTATGGCTACACCTTC
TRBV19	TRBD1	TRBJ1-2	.	CASSIGGTAGGYTF	TGTGCCAGTAGTATAGGAGGGACAGCTGGCGGCTACACCTTC
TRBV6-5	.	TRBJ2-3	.	CASSLTSGTDTQYF	TGTGCCAGCAGCTTGACTAGTGGGACAGATACGCAGTATTTT
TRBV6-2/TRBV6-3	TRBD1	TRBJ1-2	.	CASSFTDRGRNYGYTF	TGTGCCAGCAGTTTTACTGACAGGGGGCGCAACTATGGCTACACCTTC
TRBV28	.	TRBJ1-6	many	CASTRGWNSPLHF	TGTGCCAGCACAAGGGGATGGAATTCACCCCTCCACTTT
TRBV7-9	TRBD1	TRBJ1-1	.	CASSTRDRVTEAFF	TGTGCCAGCAGCACGAGAGACAGGGTCACTGAAGCTTTCTTT
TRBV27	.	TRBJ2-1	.	CASSLSANNEQFF	TGTGCCAGCAGTTTATCAGCGAACAATGAGCAGTTCTTC
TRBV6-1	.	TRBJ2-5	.	CASSEMYRFQETQYF	TGTGCCAGCAGTGAAATGTACAGGTTCCAAGAGACCCAGTACTTC
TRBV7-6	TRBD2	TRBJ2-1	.	CASSSLRGGSYNEQFF	TGTGCCAGCAGCTCCCTGCGGGGGGGCTCCTACAATGAGCAGTTCTTC
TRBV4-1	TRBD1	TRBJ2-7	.	CASRGQGRHEQYF	TGCGCCAGCCGCGGACAGGGTCGACACGAGCAGTACTTC
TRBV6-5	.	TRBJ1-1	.	CASRREQMNTEAFF	TGTGCCAGCAGGAGGGAACAGATGAACACTGAAGCTTTCTTT
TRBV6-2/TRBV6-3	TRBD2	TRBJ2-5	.	CASSYSLRGVETQYF	TGTGCCAGCAGTTACTCGCTCCGGGGGGTGGAGACCCAGTACTTC
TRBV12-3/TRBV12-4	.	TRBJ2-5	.	CASSRGIQETQYF	TGTGCCAGCAGCCGGGGTATTCAAGAGACCCAGTACTTC
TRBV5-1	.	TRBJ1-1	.	CASRKSVLTFETEAFF	TGCGCCAGCCGAAAAAGTGTACTTACCTTTGAGACTGAAGCTTTCTTT
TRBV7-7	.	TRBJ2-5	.	CASSLARLPGETQYF	TGTGCTAGCAGCTTAGCAAGATTGCCCGGGGAGACCCAGTACTTC
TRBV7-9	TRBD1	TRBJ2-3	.	CASSLNRQGDTDTQYF	TGTGCCAGCAGCTTAAATCGTCAGGGGGACACAGATACGCAGTATTTT
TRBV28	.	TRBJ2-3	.	CASRYRRGDTQYF	TGTGCCAGCAGGTATCGCCGAGGGGATACGCAGTATTTT
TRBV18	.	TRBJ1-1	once	CASSRLMATEAFF	TGTGCCAGCTCACGATTAATGGCCACTGAAGCTTTCTTT
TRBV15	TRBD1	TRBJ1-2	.	CATSSSGTGRGYTF	TGTGCCACCAGCAGTTCTGGGACAGGCCGTGGCTACACCTTC
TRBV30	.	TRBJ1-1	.	CAWSVLRYTEAFF	TGTGCCTGGAGTGTACTCAGGTACACTGAAGCTTTCTTT
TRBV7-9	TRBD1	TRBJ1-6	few	CASSPGGGNSPLHF	TGTGCCAGCAGTCCAGGGGGCGGTAATTCACCCCTCCACTTT
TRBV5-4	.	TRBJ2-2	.	CASSLDGPNSPTGELFF	TGTGCCAGCAGCTTGGATGGGCCTAACTCCCCTACGGGGGAGCTGTTTTTT